This T cell receptor beta chain originates from a study of cytomegalovirus exposure and HLA in healthy donors. There are 14 residues in the CDR3. The V end was cut by 8 bases, the J end by 6 bases, with 19 bases between. Germline CDR1 MNHNS, CDR2 SASEGT. Regarding this clone: The antigen remains undetermined.

Study-level findings and limits: Apparent HLA restriction characterized most CMV-associated TCR beta chains in a later analysis. Presence/absence analysis assumed near-uniform sequencing depth across donors. It was confirmed in vitro that a few of the CMV-associated chains were specific for CMV antigens.

60 Vbeta and 13 Jbeta primers were used in PCR. The table came from immunoSEQ multiplex PCR; TCRdb's copy has only in-frame clones and leaves some out. The repertoire holds 150,000 to 200,000 clones, 70% to 90% seen once, with 1.5% to 2% in the top ten. Though probably carrying unrecorded immune exposures, donors were nominally healthy at sampling. The sequenced sample was PBMCs. The chain couples TRBV6-1 to TRBJ1-1; no reliable D call. This receptor was identified in a young woman in good health and CMV-seronegative. This CDR3 reads CASLPAGLTAEAFF. CDR3 nucleotides: TGTGCCAGCCTGCCGGCCGGACTGACTGCTGAAGCTTTCTTT.